Shown below are 21 T cell receptor beta chains from a single sample sequenced in a study of T cells in Graves' hyperthyroidism and ophthalmopathy. RNA transcripts yielded amplified TCR beta CDR3 regions. HTBI primers were used for first-round RT-PCR of the TCR CDR3. A single record per CDR3 protein comes from TCRdb applying MiXCR to the multiplex PCR reads. The table has roughly 93,000 distinct CDR3 sequences, roughly 56% seen once. Sequenced sample: blood. These receptors all come from a middle-aged woman with Graves' hyperthyroidism.

Worth noting for this clonotype: Its ends do not fully match the called genes, so a read error is possible. The chain has TRBV15 and TRBJ1-2; D might be TRBD1 (5 bases). The germline V gene has CDR1 LNHNV and CDR2 YYDKDF (reference sequence). The CDR3 has 14 amino acids. The DNA of the CDR3 is TGTGCCGCCAGCAGCCACGTCACAGGCTATGGCTACACCTTC. Translation: CAASSHVTGYGYTF. The whole variable domain, remainder taken from reference TRBV15 and TRBJ1-2, is DAMVIQNPRYQVTQFGKPVTLSCSQTLNHNVMYWYQQKSSQAPKLLFHYYDKDFNNEADTPDNFQSRRPNTSFCFLDIRSPGLGDTAMYLCAASSHVTGYGYTFGSGTRLTVV.

With respect to this clonotype: A junction boundary mismatches the germline segment, possibly from a read error. V gene TRBV29-1 combines with J gene TRBJ1-1, with D perhaps matching TRBD1 (6 bases). The germline V gene encodes CDR1 SQVTM and CDR2 ANQGSEA. The CDR3 has 11 residues. The CDR3 nucleotides are TGCAGCGTTGTGGGGGACACCGAAGCTTTCTTT. It translates to CSVVGDTEAFF.

Comments on this clonotype: This may be a read error, as it is one base from a much larger clone. The chain couples TRBV20-1 to TRBJ2-3, with TRBD2 matching 7 bases. CDR3 length: 13 amino acids. With V trimmed by 0 bases and J by 8 bases, 5 bases remained unmatched. Germline CDR1 is DFQATT and CDR2 is SNEGSKA (reference sequence). The CDR3 coding sequence is TGCAGTGCTAGAGATGGGACTATTCGTACGCAGTATTTT. This gives the protein CSARDGTIRTQYF.

This chain joins TRBV7-2 and TRBJ1-1; a weak D match, TRBD1 (5 bases). CDR1 and CDR2 from the germline V gene are SGHTA and FQGNSA. Trimming shortened V by 2 bases and J by 2 bases, and 9 bases separated the two germline ends. The CDR3 length is 14 residues. The CDR3 is CASSLQDSNTEAFF. CDR3 nucleotides: TGTGCCAGCAGCTTACAAGACAGTAACACTGAAGCTTTCTTT.

The J gene is TRBJ2-7, the V gene TRBV27, with TRBD1 as a possible D gene (5 bases). Germline V gives CDR1 MNHEY, CDR2 SMNVEV (reference sequence). V was pared by 1 base and J by 1 base, with 14 bases between. This CDR3 comprises 16 residues. CDR3: CASSLYGPDSSYEQYF. CDR3 nucleotides: TGTGCCAGCAGTTTATATGGGCCTGACAGTTCCTACGAGCAGTACTTC.

J is TRBJ2-5 and V is TRBV20-1; TRBD1 is a possible D gene (5 bases). In germline, CDR1 is DFQATT, CDR2 SNEGSKA (reference sequence). This CDR3 has 14 amino acids. V was cut by 3 bases and J by 2 bases, with 13 bases left in between. CDR3 in amino acids: CSARPQGGQETQYF. Here the CDR3 DNA reads TGCAGTGCTAGGCCCCAGGGCGGACAAGAGACCCAGTACTTC.

This clonotype was detected ten times or more. The chain combines TRBV29-1 with TRBJ1-2; the D is unclear. With 4 bases removed from V and 8 bases from J, the gap between germline ends came to 17 bases. Germline V gene data show CDR1 as SQVTM and CDR2 as ANQGSEA. This CDR3 is built from 13 residues. CDR3 protein: CSVGGQTSGGYTF. The CDR3 DNA follows: TGCAGCGTTGGTGGCCAAACCTCGGGAGGCTACACCTTC.

The V gene is TRBV11-1, the J gene TRBJ1-4; D is uncertain. CDR3 length: 11 amino acids. Looked up from germline, CDR1 is SGHAT and CDR2 is FQDESV (reference sequence). The CDR3 DNA is TGTGCTAGGAAGTTGGACGAAAAACTGTTTTTT. Translating it yields CARKLDEKLFF.

Concerning this clonotype itself: Compared with germline, one end of the junction differs, possibly owing to a read error. CDR3 sequence reads: CASSARGPGANTEASF. CDR3 DNA sequence: TGTGCCAGCAGTGCTAGAGGTCCCGGGGCGAACACTGAAGCTTCCTTT. This chain joins TRBV25-1 and TRBJ1-1; possible D gene TRBD1, 5 bases. This CDR3 has 16 amino acids. Germline loops: CDR1 MGHDK, CDR2 SYGVNS.

V is TRBV20-1 and J is TRBJ2-7, with TRBD1 identical over 8 bases. Germline CDR1 reads DFQATT; CDR2 reads SNEGSKA (reference sequence). The V segment lost 3 bases and the J segment 7 bases; nucleotides outside the gene matches: 14. This CDR3 comprises 15 residues. CDR3 sequence: CSAREDRESPREQYF. The CDR3 coding sequence is TGCAGTGCTAGGGAGGACAGGGAATCACCTCGGGAGCAGTACTTC.

This clonotype was seen ten or more times. The chain uses TRBV20-1 and TRBJ1-2, with TRBD1 matching 7 bases. CDR3 size: 15 residues. V trimming: 5 bases; J trimming: 0 bases; junction bases outside the gene matches: 9. The germline CDR1 and CDR2 sequences are DFQATT and SNEGSKA (reference sequence). In DNA form, the CDR3 reads TGCAGTGCTCCCGGCAGGGGGGAAACTAACTATGGCTACACCTTC. Residues: CSAPGRGETNYGYTF.

This clonotype appeared many times. This chain joins TRBV29-1 and TRBJ2-7; 9 bases agree with TRBD2. Germline CDR1 and CDR2: SQVTM and ANQGSEA. The CDR3 is made up of 12 amino acids. J gave up 3 bases and V 6 bases, and 3 bases lay outside the gene matches. In nucleotides, the CDR3 is TGCAGCGTGAGTAGCGGGAGCTACGAGCAGTACTTC. Translation gives CSVSSGSYEQYF.

This clonotype was observed a few times. The junction shows a germline mismatch at one end, possibly a read error. V and J are TRBV4-1 and TRBJ2-7; D is undetermined. This CDR3 has 12 amino acids. CDR1 is MGHRA, CDR2 YSYEKL, per germline. The CDR3 reads CASRETDYEQYF. CDR3 in DNA: TGTGCCAGCAGAGAAACAGACTACGAGCAGTACTTC.

This clonotype was recorded many times. The rearrangement links TRBV7-2 to TRBJ1-4; D ambiguous. CDR1 and CDR2 from the germline V gene are SGHTA and FQGNSA. This CDR3 spans 15 amino acids. V lost 1 base and J 6 bases, leaving 12 bases between the germline ends. The CDR3 bases are TGTGCCAGCAGCTTAGGTCTTAGGCCTGATGAAAAACTGTTTTTT. Translated: CASSLGLRPDEKLFF.

Concerning this clonotype: No DNA is shown, since the ends of the CDR3 on it are uncertain; the CDR3 is the one TCRdb lists. The chain recombines TRBV2 with TRBJ2-2; the table's D call, TRBD2, was not checked against the DNA. The CDR3 region is 16 residues in length, termini included. Per the germline V gene, CDR1 is SNHLY and CDR2 is FYNNEI. CDR3: CASRAGTAGEPGSCFF.

In this sample, this clonotype turned up many times. The V gene is TRBV24-1, the J gene TRBJ1-5; 9 bases line up with TRBD1. Trimming removed 3 bases from V and 15 bases from J; junction bases left unmatched: 2. Germline assignment: CDR1 KGHDR and CDR2 SFDVKD. The CDR3 runs to 11 residues. CDR3 loop: CATSDGTGWHF. As DNA, the CDR3 is TGTGCCACCAGTGATGGGACAGGGTGGCATTTT.

With respect to this clonotype: It is likely a read error, because the conserved phenylalanine at the end of the CDR3 is missing. The chain uses TRBV7-9 and TRBJ2-3; D is uncertain. Germline V gives CDR1 SEHNR, CDR2 FQNEAQ (reference sequence). Between the trimmed V and J ends, which lost 5 bases and 4 bases, there was a span of 7 bases. The CDR3 covers 12 residues. CDR3 sequence reads: CASSPLSDTQYL. The CDR3 DNA follows: TGTGCCAGCAGCCCCCTCTCAGATACGCAGTATCTT.

This clonotype was recorded many times. The chain is built from TRBV29-1 and TRBJ2-7, with D unresolved. The V gene's germline CDR1 is SQVTM and CDR2 ANQGSEA. Trimming stripped 3 bases from V and 6 bases from J, with 12 bases between. The CDR3 loop spans 12 amino acids. CDR3: CSVESGWGEQYF. CDR3 sequence (DNA): TGCAGCGTTGAGAGTGGGTGGGGCGAGCAGTACTTC.

This clonotype was detected many times. V gene TRBV14 combines with J gene TRBJ2-7; TRBD2 aligns across 10 bases. The V gene's germline CDR1 is SGHDN and CDR2 FVKESK. CDR3 length: 17 residues. Unmatched junction bases numbered 5, after V lost 0 bases and J lost 0 bases. As DNA, the CDR3 is TGTGCCAGCAGCCAAGATGAAAGGACTAGCGGCTCCTACGAGCAGTACTTC. Translation gives CASSQDERTSGSYEQYF. The full variable domain, with the rest looked up from reference TRBV14 and TRBJ2-7, is EAGVTQFPSHSVIEKGQTVTLRCDPISGHDNLYWYRRVMGKEIKFLLHFVKESKQDESGMPNNRFLAERTGGTYSTLKVQPAELEDSGVYFCASSQDERTSGSYEQYFGPGTRLTVT.

This clonotype has only a few counts. The rearrangement links TRBV29-1 to TRBJ2-6; D unresolved. CDR3 length equals 14 residues. V lost 3 bases, J lost 2 bases, and 8 bases lay in between. Looked up from germline, CDR1 is SQVTM and CDR2 is ANQGSEA. In DNA, the CDR3 is TGCAGCGTTGAGGGTGGGGCTGGGGCCAACGTCCTGACTTTC. Translated: CSVEGGAGANVLTF.

The chain employs TRBV2 and TRBJ2-2; 7 bases are a match to TRBD2. The CDR3 extends over 14 amino acids. Germline V gene data show CDR1 as SNHLY and CDR2 as FYNNEI. V was pared by 6 bases and J by 4 bases, with 5 bases of the junction left unmatched. CDR3 in amino acids: CASRGGSGTGELFF. The CDR3, as DNA: TGTGCCAGCAGGGGCGGGAGTGGCACCGGGGAGCTGTTTTTT.